A selection of T cell receptor beta chains follows, all from one sample in a study of T cell responses to AZD1222 COVID-19 vaccine. TCRdb keeps only in-frame clones here, not all; method: immunoSEQ multiplex PCR. The table includes 90,000 to 150,000 clones, approximately 90% detected once. Sequencing was performed on peripheral blood, taken 28 days after the second AZD1222 dose. The receptors were sampled from an adult who received the AZD1222 COVID-19 vaccine. Both conserved end residues are part of each CDR3. The D gene is left open where the match is weak. Clone size is given for some rows only: seen once, a few or many times, or a class if the clone is expanded.

CASSLALAGSAYEQYF,TGTGCCAGCAGCTTAGCGCTAGCGGGTAGTGCCTACGAGCAGTACTTC,TRBD2,TRBV7-8,TRBJ2-7,.
CASSIQGGLAEAFF,TGTGCCAGCAGTATCCAGGGAGGGCTGGCTGAAGCTTTCTTT,.,TRBV25-1,TRBJ1-1,once
CASSLAGAIDTQYF,TGCGCCAGCAGCTTGGCGGGGGCAATAGATACGCAGTATTTT,.,TRBV5-1,TRBJ2-3,.
CASSETGRDYGYTF,TGTGCCAGCAGTGAGACCGGCAGGGACTATGGCTACACCTTC,.,TRBV6-1,TRBJ1-2,few
CASNGGRTDTQYF,TGTGCCAGTAACGGGGGCCGGACAGATACGCAGTATTTT,.,TRBV19,TRBJ2-3,.
CASSFPPGGNNEQFF,TGTGCCAGCAGCTTTCCCCCGGGGGGGAACAATGAGCAGTTCTTC,TRBD2,TRBV7-2,TRBJ2-1,once
CASSNNYEQYF,TGTGCCAGCAGTAATAACTACGAGCAGTACTTC,.,TRBV12-3/TRBV12-4,TRBJ2-7,once
CASSLIGGNEQFF,TGTGCCAGCAGCTTAATAGGCGGCAATGAGCAGTTCTTC,.,TRBV7-9,TRBJ2-1,.
CASSLGSGDTQYF,TGTGCCAGCAGCTTGGGGAGTGGCGATACGCAGTATTTT,.,TRBV5-6,TRBJ2-3,.
CASSLFGGEDGYTF,TGCGCCAGCAGCTTGTTTGGGGGCGAGGATGGCTACACCTTC,.,TRBV5-1,TRBJ1-2,few
CASSLEAASYEQYF,TGTGCCAGCAGCTTAGAGGCGGCATCCTACGAGCAGTACTTC,.,TRBV7-2,TRBJ2-7,few
CASSPRGLAGIYNEQFF,TGCGCCAGCAGCCCCAGGGGACTAGCGGGAATTTACAATGAGCAGTTCTTC,TRBD2,TRBV5-1,TRBJ2-1,.
CASSLDMETQYF,TGTGCCAGCAGTCTTGACATGGAGACCCAGTACTTC,.,TRBV6-5,TRBJ2-5,.
CASRGLPYEQYF,TGTGCCAGCAGGGGCCTCCCCTACGAGCAGTACTTC,.,TRBV28,TRBJ2-7,once
CASSSLTETQYF,TGTGCCAGCAGTTCCCTGACGGAGACCCAGTACTTC,.,TRBV27,TRBJ2-5,.
CASSYPSEVRTIGTGELFF,TGTGCCAGCAGTTATCCATCAGAGGTGAGGACTATCGGCACCGGGGAGCTGTTTTTT,.,TRBV6-2/TRBV6-3,TRBJ2-2,.
CASSPWGVAGVASETQYF,TGTGCCAGCAGCCCATGGGGAGTCGCAGGGGTCGCGTCAGAGACCCAGTACTTC,.,TRBV9,TRBJ2-5,.
CASSLEGVGTEAFF,TGTGCCAGCAGCTTAGAGGGGGTAGGGACTGAAGCTTTCTTT,.,TRBV11-2,TRBJ1-1,few
CATSRELGQDLVWYGYTF,TGTGCCACCAGCAGAGAATTGGGACAGGACCTCGTTTGGTATGGCTACACCTTC,TRBD1,TRBV15,TRBJ1-2,once
CASSSRTGAFSGNTIYF,TGTGCCAGCAGCTCGAGGACAGGGGCTTTCTCTGGAAACACCATATATTTT,TRBD1,TRBV9,TRBJ1-3,few
CASSLAQETQYF,TGTGCCAGCAGCTTAGCCCAAGAGACCCAGTACTTC,.,TRBV7-9,TRBJ2-5,.
CASSQVVTQETQYF,TGCGCCAGCAGCCAAGTGGTGACACAAGAGACCCAGTACTTC,.,TRBV4-1,TRBJ2-5,once
CASSLVFAGTRDGYTF,TGTGCCAGCAGCTTGGTTTTTGCAGGGACTAGAGATGGCTACACCTTC,.,TRBV5-6,TRBJ1-2,.
CAWSVRGGTGELFF,TGTGCCTGGAGTGTCAGGGGTGGGACCGGGGAGCTGTTTTTT,.,TRBV30,TRBJ2-2,.
CASSVGSRVLEGYTF,TGTGCCAGCAGCGTAGGCTCACGGGTTTTAGAAGGCTACACCTTC,.,TRBV9,TRBJ1-2,.
CASSPRGGPWGEKLFF,TGTGCCAGTAGTCCACGCGGGGGGCCGTGGGGTGAAAAACTGTTTTTT,.,TRBV19,TRBJ1-4,.
CASSEYHTSGTGELFF,TGTGCCAGCAGTGAGTACCATACTAGCGGCACCGGGGAGCTGTTTTTT,TRBD2,TRBV2,TRBJ2-2,.
CASMGPSDADTQYF,TGTGCCAGCATGGGCCCCTCAGACGCAGATACGCAGTATTTT,.,TRBV6-5,TRBJ2-3,.
CASSINRGDGANYGYTF,TGTGCCAGTAGTATTAATAGAGGTGACGGAGCTAACTATGGCTACACCTTC,.,TRBV19,TRBJ1-2,.
CASSLSPNNEKLFF,TGTGCCAGCAGCTTGAGCCCGAATAATGAAAAACTGTTTTTT,.,TRBV7-6,TRBJ1-4,.
CSASRDTEAFF,TGCAGCGCATCCAGGGACACTGAAGCTTTCTTT,.,TRBV29-1,TRBJ1-1,.
CASSLARAGSYGYTF,TGTGCCAGCAGCTTGGCGCGGGCAGGGAGCTATGGCTACACCTTC,.,TRBV5-5,TRBJ1-2,.
CASSASGYQPQHF,TGTGCCAGCAGTGCCTCAGGATATCAGCCCCAGCATTTT,.,TRBV2,TRBJ1-5,once
CAISGTADTGELFF,TGTGCCATTTCCGGGACAGCCGACACCGGGGAGCTGTTTTTT,TRBD1,TRBV6-5,TRBJ2-2,few
CASSSTRQGGPYEQYF,TGTGCCAGCAGTTCGACGCGACAGGGGGGACCCTACGAGCAGTACTTC,TRBD1,TRBV28,TRBJ2-7,.
CASSLGPGLYSGANVLTF,TGTGCCAGCAGCTTAGGACCGGGCCTATACTCTGGGGCCAACGTCCTGACTTTC,.,TRBV7-3,TRBJ2-6,.
CASSKRIGAATNEKLFF,TGTGCCAGCAGCAAAAGGATAGGGGCTGCAACTAATGAAAAACTGTTTTTT,.,TRBV3-1/TRBV3-2,TRBJ1-4,once
CASTDRGWQPQHF,TGTGCCAGTACCGACAGGGGATGGCAGCCCCAGCATTTT,TRBD1,TRBV19,TRBJ1-5,.
CASSVVGGLAGQLSYNEQFF,TGTGCCAGCAGCGTAGTTGGGGGACTAGCGGGACAACTCTCCTACAATGAGCAGTTCTTC,TRBD2,TRBV9,TRBJ2-1,.
CASSPRSDSGGAYTQYF,TGCGCCAGCAGCCCCCGTTCCGATAGCGGGGGGGCTTATACGCAGTATTTT,TRBD2,TRBV4-3,TRBJ2-3,.
CASSLSSSYNEQFF,TGTGCCAGCAGCTTATCTTCCTCCTACAATGAGCAGTTCTTC,.,TRBV7-3,TRBJ2-1,.
CASSILLSDQPQHF,TGTGCCAGTAGTATTCTTCTCTCGGATCAGCCCCAGCATTTT,.,TRBV19,TRBJ1-5,.
CASSLGDYEQYF,TGTGCCAGCAGCTTGGGGGACTACGAGCAGTACTTC,.,TRBV5-6,TRBJ2-7,.
CASSYTSGQYNYGYTF,TGTGCCAGCAGTTACACCTCGGGACAGTACAACTATGGCTACACCTTC,TRBD1,TRBV6-2/TRBV6-3,TRBJ1-2,.
CASSVGGENTEAFF,TGTGCCAGCAGCGTAGGCGGGGAGAACACTGAAGCTTTCTTT,.,TRBV9,TRBJ1-1,.
CASSLSSYNEQFF,TGTGCTAGCAGCTTGAGCTCCTACAATGAGCAGTTCTTC,.,TRBV7-7,TRBJ2-1,.
CASSYGTSDSYEQYF,TGTGCCAGCAGTTACGGGACTAGCGACTCCTACGAGCAGTACTTC,TRBD2,TRBV6-2/TRBV6-3,TRBJ2-7,.
CASSKVGNQPQHF,TGTGCCAGTAGTAAGGTTGGCAATCAGCCCCAGCATTTT,.,TRBV19,TRBJ1-5,.